This passage covers 20 T cell receptor beta chains from one sample sequenced in a study of blood T cell repertoires in COVID-19. The repertoire was sequenced with immunoSEQ multiplex PCR; TCRdb's copy has only in-frame clones and lacks some. The table lists about 200,000 clones, roughly 89% of them singletons, with approximately 3% in the top ten. Sequences were obtained from PBMCs or T cells enriched from blood (not recorded which). These receptors came from a woman aged 25 to 45 who had been exposed to COVID-19.

The genes are TRBV25-1 and TRBJ1-2, with D uncertain. The CDR3 length is 14 residues. V was pared by 3 bases and J by 7 bases, with 15 bases between. CDR1 and CDR2 (germline): MGHDK, SYGVNS. Here the CDR3 DNA reads TGTGCCAGCAGTGACCCCCCCCCGGGAGGTGGCTACACCTTC. This codes for CASSDPPPGGGYTF.

The chain combines TRBV6-5 with TRBJ2-7; D possibly corresponds to TRBD2 (5 bases). Germline-derived CDR1 and CDR2 are MNHEY and SVGAGI. The CDR3 runs 13 residues. V was pared by 11 bases and J by 0 bases, with 14 bases between. In nucleotides, the CDR3 is TGTGCCTCCCGGACTCTCAACTCCTACGAGCAGTACTTC. Encoded protein: CASRTLNSYEQYF.

This clone showed up many times. V is TRBV11-2 and J is TRBJ2-5; 8 nucleotides align to TRBD2. The CDR3 runs to 18 residues. Germline CDR1 reads SGHAT; CDR2 reads FQNNGV. The ends lost 5 bases at V and 7 bases at J; junction bases unmatched: 21. CDR3: CASSPPSPAGEGLGTQYF. The CDR3 nucleotides read TGTGCCAGCAGCCCACCCTCCCCAGCGGGGGAAGGCCTAGGGACCCAGTACTTC.

V and J are TRBV2 and TRBJ2-1; 9 bases are a match to TRBD2. CDR1 SNHLY and CDR2 FYNNEI come from the germline V gene. The CDR3 is 16 amino acids. Unmatched junction bases numbered 7, after V lost 0 bases and J lost 7 bases. CDR3 sequence: CASSEARGGLINEQFF. The CDR3 nucleotides read TGTGCCAGCAGTGAAGCGCGGGGGGGATTAATAAATGAGCAGTTCTTC.

The gene calls are TRBV7-6 and TRBJ2-5, with D tentatively TRBD2 (7 bases). CDR3 length: 15 residues. The germline V gene has CDR1 SGHVS and CDR2 FNYEAQ. Trimming pared 5 bases from V and 5 bases from J, leaving 18 bases between. This CDR3 reads CASSDTPGGQETQYF. CDR3 nucleotides: TGTGCCAGCAGCGACACCCCGGGGGGCCAGGAGACCCAGTACTTC.

The rearrangement joins TRBV10-1 to TRBJ2-7; no firm D call. From germline, CDR1 is WNHNN and CDR2 SYGVQD (reference sequence). Trimming took 5 bases from V and 4 from J, leaving 24 bases between them. This CDR3 has 17 residues. CDR3 in amino acids: CASSNAPVPSPSYEQYF. The CDR3 region has the DNA TGCGCCAGCAGTAACGCCCCAGTCCCTTCTCCCTCTTACGAGCAGTACTTC.

This chain joins TRBV15 and TRBJ2-3; no firm D call. Germline V CDR1 and CDR2: LNHNV, YYDKDF (reference sequence). V was trimmed by 5 bases and J by 2 bases, leaving 5 bases between them. CDR3 length equals 12 residues. The CDR3 bases are TGTGCCACCAGCCTTTACACAGATACGCAGTATTTT. It encodes CATSLYTDTQYF.

In DNA form, the CDR3 reads TGTGCCAGCAGTTACTCGAGAATAGCGGGGGGGAAATGGAATGAGCAGTTCTTC. Encoded protein: CASSYSRIAGGKWNEQFF. The rearrangement uses TRBV6-2 or TRBV6-3 and TRBJ2-1; 11 positions match TRBD2. V was pared by 0 bases and J by 7 bases, with 11 bases of the junction left unmatched. Germline CDR1 MNHEY, CDR2 SVGEGT. The CDR3 is 18 residues long.

The table lists this clone with a count of one. The genes are TRBV2 and TRBJ1-1, with D perhaps TRBD1 (6 bases). Germline values: CDR1 SNHLY, CDR2 FYNNEI. V dropped 6 bases and J dropped 8 bases, with 13 bases sitting between them. The CDR3 extends over 12 amino acids. CDR3 amino acids: CASRGFGQEAFF. The CDR3 coding sequence is TGTGCCAGCAGAGGGTTCGGACAGGAAGCTTTCTTT.

The chain uses TRBV16 and TRBJ2-1; the D gene is possibly TRBD1 (6 bases). Germline V gene data show CDR1 as KGHSY and CDR2 as FQNENV. The CDR3 has 16 residues. The ends were cut back, 0 bases at V and 4 bases at J, with 13 bases in the middle. CDR3 region: CASSQSQGSLYNEQFF. DNA for the CDR3: TGTGCCAGCAGCCAATCACAGGGAAGCCTATACAATGAGCAGTTCTTC.

The CDR3 here is CASGAVPGDTQYF. In DNA, the CDR3 is TGTGCCAGCGGGGCAGTCCCTGGAGATACGCAGTATTTT. The rearrangement links TRBV6-4 to TRBJ2-3, with D possibly TRBD1 on 5 matching bases. Per the germline V gene, CDR1 is MRHNA and CDR2 is SNTAGT. CDR3 length: 13 residues. With 8 bases removed from V and 5 bases from J, the gap between germline ends came to 14 bases.

The rearrangement links TRBV7-2 to TRBJ1-3; maybe TRBD1 (5 bases). V was pared by 5 bases and J by 0 bases, with 14 bases between. The V gene's germline CDR1 is SGHTA and CDR2 FQGNSA. The CDR3 totals 16 residues. This CDR3 reads CASSPRGGPSGNTIYF. CDR3 bases: TGTGCCAGCAGCCCCCGGGGGGGACCCTCTGGAAACACCATATATTTT.

The V gene is TRBV19, the J gene TRBJ1-4, with TRBD1 identical over 9 bases. The CDR3 loop spans 11 amino acids. Germline V gene sequence: CDR1 LNHDA, CDR2 SQIVND (reference sequence). Unmatched junction bases numbered 4, after V lost 5 bases and J lost 15 bases. This CDR3 is CASSVGDRVFF. CDR3 in DNA: TGTGCCAGTAGTGTCGGGGACAGGGTGTTTTTT.

CDR3 sequence: CASSLPQGWGNTEAFF. The CDR3 region has the DNA TGTGCCAGCAGCTTACCGCAGGGCTGGGGGAACACTGAAGCTTTCTTT. V and J are TRBV7-9 and TRBJ1-1; D is possibly TRBD1 (5 bases). This CDR3 region has 16 residues. Deletions cut 2 bases from V and 1 base from J, with 14 bases between. In germline, CDR1 is SEHNR, CDR2 FQNEAQ (reference sequence).

The chain joins TRBV4-1 to TRBJ1-1; D is ambiguous. The germline V gene encodes CDR1 MGHRA and CDR2 YSYEKL. The CDR3 sequence is 13 residues long. V gave up 6 bases and J gave up 1 base, with 9 bases separating them. For the CDR3, the DNA is TGCGCCAGCAGACAGCAGGAGAACACTGAAGCTTTCTTT. Encoded protein: CASRQQENTEAFF.

Concerning this clone itself: One end of the junction is discordant with germline, which a read error may explain. The rearrangement links TRBV7-7 to TRBJ2-1, with 13 positions matching TRBD2. This CDR3 is 13 amino acids long. Germline-derived CDR1 and CDR2 are SSHAT and FNYEAQ (reference sequence). CDR3 sequence: CASSLGLAGEQFF. CDR3 nucleotides: TGTGCTAGCAGCTTGGGACTAGCGGGAGAGCAGTTCTTC.

The chain couples TRBV7-2 to TRBJ1-2; 8 nucleotides align to TRBD1. The CDR3 consists of 14 residues. Trimming at V came to 5 bases and at J to 6 bases, leaving 8 bases not matched to a gene. Germline V gene lookup returns CDR1 SGHTA and CDR2 FQGNSA. CDR3 nucleotide sequence: TGTGCCAGCAGCACCCGACAGGGGCTTCATGGCTACACCTTC. Its protein product is CASSTRQGLHGYTF.

The chain joins TRBV3-1 (or the pseudogene TRBV3-2) to TRBJ1-2; D not certain. Germline lookup yields CDR1 LGHDT and CDR2 YNNKEL (reference sequence). Trimming took off 1 base at V and 7 bases at J, with 7 bases between the two ends. CDR3 length: 12 residues. For the CDR3, the DNA is TGTGCCAGCAGCCAAGGACGGGTTGGCTACACCTTC. It is translated as CASSQGRVGYTF.

The chain recombines TRBV5-6 with TRBJ2-4; D may be TRBD2 (6 bases). Germline V gives CDR1 SGHDT, CDR2 YYEEEE. Trimming left V 1 base short and J 6 bases short, with 20 bases between. CDR3 length: 17 amino acids. CDR3 in DNA: TGTGCCAGCAGCTTGAGGCAGGCCGGGGGAAGGATAAACATTCAGTACTTC. Its protein is CASSLRQAGGRINIQYF.

The gene calls are TRBV6-5 and TRBJ1-4, with D perhaps TRBD1 (6 bases). V was trimmed by 0 bases and J by 5 bases, leaving 13 bases between them. The CDR3 spans 16 residues. Germline V gene lookup returns CDR1 MNHEY and CDR2 SVGAGI. The CDR3 region is CASSYSLGQLNEKLFF. CDR3 DNA sequence: TGTGCCAGCAGTTACTCCCTAGGACAGCTAAATGAAAAACTGTTTTTT.